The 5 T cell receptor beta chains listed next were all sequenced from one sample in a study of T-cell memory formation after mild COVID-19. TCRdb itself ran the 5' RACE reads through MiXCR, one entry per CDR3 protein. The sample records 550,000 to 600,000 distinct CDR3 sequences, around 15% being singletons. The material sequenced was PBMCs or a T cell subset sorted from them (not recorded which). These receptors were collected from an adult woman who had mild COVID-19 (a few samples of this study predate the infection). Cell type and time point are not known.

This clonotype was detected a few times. The CDR3 nucleotides are TGTGCCAGCGGCCGGACAGGGAACTATGGCTACACCTTC. Translating gives CASGRTGNYGYTF. The chain combines TRBV6-2 or TRBV6-3 with TRBJ1-2; 8 bases match TRBD1. Germline V gives CDR1 MNHEY, CDR2 SVGEGT. The ends lost 8 bases at V and 2 bases at J; junction bases unmatched: 4. The CDR3 sequence is 13 residues long.

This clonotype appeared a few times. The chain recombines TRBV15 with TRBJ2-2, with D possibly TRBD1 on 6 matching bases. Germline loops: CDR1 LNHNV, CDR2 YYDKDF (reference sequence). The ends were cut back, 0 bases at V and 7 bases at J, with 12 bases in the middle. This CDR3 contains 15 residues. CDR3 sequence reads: CATSRELRGIGELFF. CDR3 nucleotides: TGTGCCACCAGCAGAGAGCTTAGGGGGATCGGGGAGCTGTTTTTT.

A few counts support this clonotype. The DNA for the CDR3 is TGTGCCAGCACTCTGGGTTTCACCGAAGATACGCAGTATTTT. It encodes CASTLGFTEDTQYF. The V call is TRBV2, the J call TRBJ2-3; no reliable D call. Trimming left V 7 bases short and J 5 bases short, with 16 bases between. The germline V gene encodes CDR1 SNHLY and CDR2 FYNNEI. The CDR3 contains 14 residues. Full variable domain (outside the CDR3, taken from reference TRBV2 and TRBJ2-3): EPEVTQTPSHQVTQMGQEVILRCVPISNHLYFYWYRQILGQKVEFLVSFYNNEISEKSEIFDDQFSVERPDGSNFTLKIRSTKLEDSAMYFCASTLGFTEDTQYFGPGTRLTVL.

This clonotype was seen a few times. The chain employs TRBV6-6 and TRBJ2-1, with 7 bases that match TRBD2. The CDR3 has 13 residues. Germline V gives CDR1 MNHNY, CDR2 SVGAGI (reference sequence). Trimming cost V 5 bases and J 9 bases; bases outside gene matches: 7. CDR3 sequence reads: CASSLWGGGEQFF. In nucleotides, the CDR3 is TGTGCCAGCAGTCTCTGGGGGGGAGGTGAGCAGTTCTTC.

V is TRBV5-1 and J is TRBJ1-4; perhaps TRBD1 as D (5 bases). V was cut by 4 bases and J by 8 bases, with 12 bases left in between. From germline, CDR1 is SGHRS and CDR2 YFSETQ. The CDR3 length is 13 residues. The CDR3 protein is CASSSGGGEKLFF. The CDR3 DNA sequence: TGCGCCAGCAGCAGTGGGGGAGGAGAAAAACTGTTTTTT.